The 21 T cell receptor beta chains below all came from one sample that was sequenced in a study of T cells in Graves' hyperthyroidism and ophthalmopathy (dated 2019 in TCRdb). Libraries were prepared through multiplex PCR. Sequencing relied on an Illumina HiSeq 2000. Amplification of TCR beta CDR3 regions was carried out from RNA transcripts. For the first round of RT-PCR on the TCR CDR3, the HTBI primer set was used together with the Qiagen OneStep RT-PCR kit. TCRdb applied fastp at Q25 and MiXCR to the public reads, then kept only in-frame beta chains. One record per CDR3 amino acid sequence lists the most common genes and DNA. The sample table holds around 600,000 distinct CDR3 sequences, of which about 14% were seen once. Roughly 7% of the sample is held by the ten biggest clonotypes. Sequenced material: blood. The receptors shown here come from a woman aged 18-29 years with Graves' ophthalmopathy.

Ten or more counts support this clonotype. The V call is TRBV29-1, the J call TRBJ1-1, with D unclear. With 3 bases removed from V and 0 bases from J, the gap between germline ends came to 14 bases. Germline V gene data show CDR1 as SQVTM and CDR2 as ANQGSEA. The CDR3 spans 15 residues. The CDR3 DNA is TGCAGCGTTGATAACAGACTTAGGATGAACACTGAAGCTTTCTTT. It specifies CSVDNRLRMNTEAFF.

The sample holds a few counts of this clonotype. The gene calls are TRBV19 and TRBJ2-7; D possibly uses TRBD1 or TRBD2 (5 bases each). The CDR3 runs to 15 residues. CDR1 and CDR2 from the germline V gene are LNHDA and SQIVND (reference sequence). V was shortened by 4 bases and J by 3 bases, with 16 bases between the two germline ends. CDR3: CASSTMTGTFYEQYF. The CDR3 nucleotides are TGTGCCAGTAGTACAATGACCGGGACCTTCTACGAGCAGTACTTC.

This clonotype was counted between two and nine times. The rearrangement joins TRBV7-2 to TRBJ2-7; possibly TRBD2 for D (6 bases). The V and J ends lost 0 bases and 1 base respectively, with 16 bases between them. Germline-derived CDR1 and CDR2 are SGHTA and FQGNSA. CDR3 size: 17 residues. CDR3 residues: CASSLALPGLASYEQYF. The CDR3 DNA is TGTGCCAGCAGCTTAGCCCTTCCGGGACTGGCTTCCTACGAGCAGTACTTC.

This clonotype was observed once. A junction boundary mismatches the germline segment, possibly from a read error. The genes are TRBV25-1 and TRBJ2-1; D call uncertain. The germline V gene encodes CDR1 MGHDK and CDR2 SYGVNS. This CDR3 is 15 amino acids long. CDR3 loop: CASSEFLNSYNERFF. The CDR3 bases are TGTGCCAGCAGTGAATTTCTGAACTCCTACAATGAGCGGTTCTTC.

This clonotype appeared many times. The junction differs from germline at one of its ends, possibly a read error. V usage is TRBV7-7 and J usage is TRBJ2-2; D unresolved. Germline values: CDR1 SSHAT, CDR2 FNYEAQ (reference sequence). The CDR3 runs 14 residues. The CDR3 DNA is TGTGCTAGCAGCCCAAGGATGAACACCGGGGAGCTGTTTTTT. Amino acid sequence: CASSPRMNTGELFF. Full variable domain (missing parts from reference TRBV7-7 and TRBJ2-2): GAGVSQSPRYKVTKRGQDVTLRCDPISSHATLYWYQQALGQGPEFLTYFNYEAQPDKSGLPSDRFSAERPEGSISTLTIQRTEQRDSAMYRCASSPRMNTGELFFGEGSRLTVL.

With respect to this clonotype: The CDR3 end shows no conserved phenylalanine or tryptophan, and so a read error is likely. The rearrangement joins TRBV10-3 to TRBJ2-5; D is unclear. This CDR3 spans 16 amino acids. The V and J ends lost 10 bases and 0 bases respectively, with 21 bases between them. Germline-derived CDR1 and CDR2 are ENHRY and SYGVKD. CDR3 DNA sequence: TGTGCCACCGATAATTCTTGGCCAGGCTACCAAGAGACCCAGTACCTC. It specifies CATDNSWPGYQETQYL.

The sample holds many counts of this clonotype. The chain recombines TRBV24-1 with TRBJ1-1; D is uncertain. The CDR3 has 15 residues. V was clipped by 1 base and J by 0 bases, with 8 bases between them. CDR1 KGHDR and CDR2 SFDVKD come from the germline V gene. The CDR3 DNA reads TGTGCCACCAGTGATTTTAAGGCGTTGAACACTGAAGCTTTCTTT. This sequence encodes CATSDFKALNTEAFF.

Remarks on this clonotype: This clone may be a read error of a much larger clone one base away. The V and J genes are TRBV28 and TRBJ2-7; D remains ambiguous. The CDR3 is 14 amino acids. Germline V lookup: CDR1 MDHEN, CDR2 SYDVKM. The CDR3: CASKLLGISYEQCF. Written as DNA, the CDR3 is TGTGCCAGCAAGTTATTGGGGATCTCCTACGAGCAGTGCTTC.

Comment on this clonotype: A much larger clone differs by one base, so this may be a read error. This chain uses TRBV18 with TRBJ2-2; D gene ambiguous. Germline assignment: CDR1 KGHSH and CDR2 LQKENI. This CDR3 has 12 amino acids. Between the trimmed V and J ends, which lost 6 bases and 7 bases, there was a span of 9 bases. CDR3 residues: CASSTTRGELFF. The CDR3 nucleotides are TGTGCCAGCTCGACGACACGCGGGGAGCTGTTTTTT.

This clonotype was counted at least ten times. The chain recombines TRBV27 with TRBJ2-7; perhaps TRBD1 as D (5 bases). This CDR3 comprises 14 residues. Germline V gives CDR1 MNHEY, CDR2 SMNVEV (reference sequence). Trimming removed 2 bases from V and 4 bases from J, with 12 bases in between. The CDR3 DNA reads TGTGCCAGCAGTTTAAAACCGACAGATTACGAGCAGTACTTC. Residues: CASSLKPTDYEQYF.

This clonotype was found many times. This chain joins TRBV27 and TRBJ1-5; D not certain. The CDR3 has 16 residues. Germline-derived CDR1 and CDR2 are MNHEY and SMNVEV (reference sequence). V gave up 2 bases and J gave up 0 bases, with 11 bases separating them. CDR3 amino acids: CASSLKAGYSNQPQHF. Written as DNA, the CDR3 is TGTGCCAGCAGTTTAAAGGCTGGGTATAGCAATCAGCCCCAGCATTTT.

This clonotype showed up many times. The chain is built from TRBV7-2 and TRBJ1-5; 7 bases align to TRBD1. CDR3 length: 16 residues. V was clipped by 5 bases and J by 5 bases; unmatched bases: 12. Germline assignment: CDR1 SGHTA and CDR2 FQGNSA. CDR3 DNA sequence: TGTGCCAGCAGCCTGACAGGGAGTTCGGGACATCAGCCCCAGCATTTT. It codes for CASSLTGSSGHQPQHF.

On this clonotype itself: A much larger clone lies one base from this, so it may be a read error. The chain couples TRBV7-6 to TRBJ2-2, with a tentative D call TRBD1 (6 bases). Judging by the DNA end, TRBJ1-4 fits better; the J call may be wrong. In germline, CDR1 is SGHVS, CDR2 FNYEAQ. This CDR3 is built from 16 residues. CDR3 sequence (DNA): TGTGCCAGCAGCTCCCCCGGGGGGGGCGTGGCTGAAAAACTGTTTTTT. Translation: CASSSPGGGVAEKLFF.

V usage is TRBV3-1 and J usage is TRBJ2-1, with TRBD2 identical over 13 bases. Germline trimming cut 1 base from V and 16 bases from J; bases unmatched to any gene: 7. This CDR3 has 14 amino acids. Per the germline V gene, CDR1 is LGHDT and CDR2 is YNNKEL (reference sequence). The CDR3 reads CASSQGTSGSSAFF. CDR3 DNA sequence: TGTGCCAGCAGCCAAGGGACTAGCGGGAGTTCCGCCTTCTTC.

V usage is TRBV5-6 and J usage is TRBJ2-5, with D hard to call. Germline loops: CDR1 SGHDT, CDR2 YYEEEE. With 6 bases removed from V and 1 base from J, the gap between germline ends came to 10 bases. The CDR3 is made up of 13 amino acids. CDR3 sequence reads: CASTLGLQETQYF. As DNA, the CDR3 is TGTGCCAGCACCCTAGGTCTCCAAGAGACCCAGTACTTC.

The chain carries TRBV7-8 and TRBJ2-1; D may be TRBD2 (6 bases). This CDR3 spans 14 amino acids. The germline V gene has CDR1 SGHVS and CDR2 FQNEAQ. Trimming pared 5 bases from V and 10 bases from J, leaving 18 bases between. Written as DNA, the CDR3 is TGTGCCAGCAGCCCCCTAGATGGCGGGAACGAGCAGTTCTTC. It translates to CASSPLDGGNEQFF.

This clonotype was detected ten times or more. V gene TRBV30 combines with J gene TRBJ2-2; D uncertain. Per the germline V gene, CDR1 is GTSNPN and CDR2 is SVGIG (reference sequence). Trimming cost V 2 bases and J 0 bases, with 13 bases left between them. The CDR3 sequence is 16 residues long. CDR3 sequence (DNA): TGTGCCTGGAGTAGGGCAGGACCCTCGAACACCGGGGAGCTGTTTTTT. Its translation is CAWSRAGPSNTGELFF.

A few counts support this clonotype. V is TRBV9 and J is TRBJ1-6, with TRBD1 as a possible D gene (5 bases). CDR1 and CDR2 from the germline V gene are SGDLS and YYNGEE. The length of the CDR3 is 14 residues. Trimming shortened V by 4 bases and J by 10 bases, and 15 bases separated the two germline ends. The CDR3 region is CASSFRQIQSPLHF. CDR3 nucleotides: TGTGCCAGCAGCTTCAGACAGATTCAATCACCCCTCCACTTT.

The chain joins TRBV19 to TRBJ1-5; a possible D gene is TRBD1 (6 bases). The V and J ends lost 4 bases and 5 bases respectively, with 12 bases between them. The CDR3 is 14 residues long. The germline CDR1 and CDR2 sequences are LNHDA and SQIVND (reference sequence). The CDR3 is CASSTEQGYQPQHF. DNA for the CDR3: TGTGCCAGTAGTACAGAACAGGGATATCAGCCCCAGCATTTT.

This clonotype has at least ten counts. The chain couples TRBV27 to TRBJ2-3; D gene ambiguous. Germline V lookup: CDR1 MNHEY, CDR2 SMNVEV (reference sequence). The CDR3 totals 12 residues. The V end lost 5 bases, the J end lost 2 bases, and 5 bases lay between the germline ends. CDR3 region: CASSTFTDTQYF. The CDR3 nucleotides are TGTGCCAGCAGTACCTTCACAGATACGCAGTATTTT.

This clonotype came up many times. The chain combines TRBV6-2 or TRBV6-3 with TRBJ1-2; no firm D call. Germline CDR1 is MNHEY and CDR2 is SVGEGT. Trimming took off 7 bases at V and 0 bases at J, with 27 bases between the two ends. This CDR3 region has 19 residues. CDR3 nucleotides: TGTGCCAGCAATCCCCCCCCGAGGTCGGCTCAGGCGGCTAACTATGGCTACACCTTC. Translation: CASNPPPRSAQAANYGYTF.